These 18 T cell receptor beta chains were sequenced from one sample in a study of blood T cell repertoires in COVID-19. This table comes from immunoSEQ multiplex PCR, and its TCRdb copy is limited to in-frame clones, with some not included. The sample lists over 60,000 clones, around nine tenths seen once, with roughly 15% in the top ten. Sequenced: peripheral blood. The origin of the receptors is a woman older than 75 with active or convalescent COVID-19.

The CDR3 here is CASSAGQDTKETQYF. CDR3 in DNA: TGTGCCAGCAGCGCAGGACAGGACACTAAAGAGACCCAGTACTTC. The chain employs TRBV7-9 and TRBJ2-5; 7 bases line up with TRBD1. With 5 bases clipped from V and 3 bases from J, the junction kept 9 bases outside the gene matches. Germline-derived CDR1 and CDR2 are SEHNR and FQNEAQ (reference sequence). This CDR3 comprises 15 residues.

The rearrangement uses TRBV24-1 and TRBJ2-1; 7 positions match TRBD1. V lost 4 bases, J lost 8 bases, and 7 bases stayed unmatched. CDR1 is KGHDR and CDR2 is SFDVKD in the germline V gene. This CDR3 is 14 amino acids long. CDR3 in amino acids: CATSDPTGWDEQFF. CDR3 sequence (DNA): TGTGCCACCAGTGACCCGACAGGGTGGGATGAGCAGTTCTTC.

This chain joins TRBV5-3 and TRBJ2-2, with TRBD1 matching 12 bases. TRBV5-3 is given ORF status, its function remaining uncertain. The CDR3 is made up of 18 amino acids. V lost 0 bases and J lost 5; bases outside the gene matches: 8. As DNA, the CDR3 is TGTGCCAGAAGCTTGGAAACCGGGACAGGGGGCGCGACCGGGGAGCTGTTTTTT. Residues: CARSLETGTGGATGELFF.

With regard to this clone: Additional DNA sequences in this sample encode the identical CDR3. The chain recombines TRBV28 with TRBJ2-2, with unresolved D. V was cut by 2 bases and J by 4 bases, with 2 bases left in between. From germline, CDR1 is MDHEN and CDR2 SYDVKM. The CDR3 is 12 amino acids. As DNA, the CDR3 is TGTGCCAGCAGTTTACTCACCGGGGAGCTGTTTTTT. Residues: CASSLLTGELFF.

V and J are TRBV10-1 and TRBJ2-3; the match to TRBD2 covers 13 bases. The J segment lost 1 base and the V segment lost 0 bases, leaving 10 bases of the junction unmatched. This CDR3 contains 20 residues. Germline CDR1 and CDR2: WNHNN and SYGVQD (reference sequence). CDR3 nucleotides: TGCGCCAGCAGTGAGTCGCGGACTAGCGGGGGACCGGGAGGCACAGATACGCAGTATTTT. Protein sequence: CASSESRTSGGPGGTDTQYF.

V gene TRBV6-5 combines with J gene TRBJ2-1, with D perhaps matching TRBD1 (5 bases). With 6 bases removed from V and 9 bases from J, the gap between germline ends came to 15 bases. CDR1 and CDR2 (germline): MNHEY, SVGAGI. The CDR3 is made up of 13 amino acids. CDR3 coding DNA: TGTGCCAGCAGCTCTAGGGGCCGGATTGAGCAGTTCTTC. Encoded protein: CASSSRGRIEQFF.

The chain uses TRBV19 and TRBJ1-2; tentative D call: TRBD1 (5 bases). Looked up from germline, CDR1 is LNHDA and CDR2 is SQIVND (reference sequence). V was clipped by 7 bases and J by 6 bases, with 18 bases between them. The CDR3 sequence is 14 residues long. The CDR3 loop is CASTGQGKLDGYTF. CDR3 coding DNA: TGTGCCAGTACGGGCCAGGGCAAATTAGATGGCTACACCTTC.

The V gene is TRBV5-8, the J gene TRBJ2-3; 7 bases line up with TRBD1. V was pared by 2 bases and J by 1 base, with 7 bases of the junction left unmatched. Looked up from germline, CDR1 is SGHTS and CDR2 is YDEGEE. There are 16 residues in the CDR3. In DNA, the CDR3 is TGTGCCAGCAGCTTCCCGATGACAGGGCGCACAGATACGCAGTATTTT. Translated, it gives CASSFPMTGRTDTQYF. The variable domain in full, completed from reference TRBV5-8 and TRBJ2-3, reads EAGVTQSPTHLIKTRGQQATLRCSPISGHTSVYWYQQALGLGLQFLLWYDEGEERNRGNFPPRFSGRQFPNYSSELNVNALELEDSALYLCASSFPMTGRTDTQYFGPGTRLTVL.

The chain links TRBV27 to TRBJ2-5; D uncertain. Germline assignment: CDR1 MNHEY and CDR2 SMNVEV (reference sequence). Trimming pared 1 base from V and 4 bases from J, leaving 13 bases between. The CDR3 runs to 15 residues. CDR3 amino acids: CASSLFAGFRETQYF. The CDR3 DNA reads TGTGCCAGCAGTTTATTTGCCGGTTTTAGAGAGACCCAGTACTTC.

The CDR3 DNA reads as TGTGCCACCAGCAGAGCTGAGTCAAATGGCTACACCTTC. Its protein is CATSRAESNGYTF. This rearrangement joins TRBV15 to TRBJ1-2; D unresolved. Germline V CDR1 and CDR2: LNHNV, YYDKDF (reference sequence). Trimming pared 1 base from V and 6 bases from J, leaving 9 bases between. The CDR3 spans 13 residues.

The chain employs TRBV6-4 and TRBJ1-2; D may be TRBD1 (6 bases). Germline V gene data show CDR1 as MRHNA and CDR2 as SNTAGT. The V end lost 6 bases, the J end lost 5 bases, and 13 bases lay between the germline ends. This CDR3 spans 13 amino acids. The CDR3 nucleotides read TGTGCCAGCAGCCCCGGGGGGGCATATGGCTACACCTTC. This sequence encodes CASSPGGAYGYTF.

The CDR3 region has the DNA TGTGCCAGCAGTTGGGGGTGGACAGCCAGATCCACTGAAGCTTTCTTT. Its translation is CASSWGWTARSTEAFF. This chain connects TRBV28 to TRBJ1-1, with D maybe TRBD1 (6 bases). The CDR3 covers 16 residues. Germline V CDR1 and CDR2: MDHEN, SYDVKM. V lost 4 bases and J 4 bases, leaving 19 bases between the germline ends.

V usage is TRBV9 and J usage is TRBJ2-6; a possible D gene is TRBD2 (5 bases). This CDR3 has 17 amino acids. Germline CDR1 is SGDLS and CDR2 is YYNGEE. Trimming pared 0 bases from V and 0 bases from J, leaving 10 bases between. The CDR3 bases are TGTGCCAGCAGCGTAGTGGATCGGGGCTCTGGGGCCAACGTCCTGACTTTC. Amino acid sequence: CASSVVDRGSGANVLTF.

V is TRBV2 and J is TRBJ2-7; TRBD2 agrees at 13 bases. The CDR3 has 17 amino acids. The germline V gene encodes CDR1 SNHLY and CDR2 FYNNEI. Losses at the gene ends were 6 bases for V and 0 bases for J; bases not matched to a gene: 8. The CDR3 coding sequence is TGTGCCAGCAGCGTACTAGCGGGGGGGCCCAGCTCCTACGAGCAGTACTTC. Its translation: CASSVLAGGPSSYEQYF.

The CDR3 DNA reads as TGTGCCAGCATCCCGGGACAGCCCTACGAGCAGTACTTC. This codes for CASIPGQPYEQYF. The chain combines TRBV6-5 with TRBJ2-7; TRBD1 matches 7 bases. Germline V gives CDR1 MNHEY, CDR2 SVGAGI. The CDR3 has 13 residues. V shed 7 bases, J shed 2 bases, and the junction held 5 bases outside the gene matches.

In its sample, this clone was seen once. The J gene is TRBJ2-7, the V gene TRBV7-9; D possibly corresponds to TRBD1 (6 bases). Trimming cost V 3 bases and J 0 bases, with 15 bases left between them. The CDR3 sequence is 16 residues long. From germline, CDR1 is SEHNR and CDR2 FQNEAQ (reference sequence). CDR3 loop: CASSFIGKGDSYEQYF. The CDR3 bases are TGTGCCAGCAGCTTCATAGGGAAGGGGGACTCCTACGAGCAGTACTTC.

V usage is TRBV11-3 and J usage is TRBJ2-7; TRBD2 might be the D (6 bases). The germline V gene encodes CDR1 SGHNT and CDR2 YENEEA. The CDR3 spans 14 residues. V was cut by 5 bases and J by 5 bases, with 16 bases left in between. The CDR3 loop is CASSAGGGKDEQYF. The CDR3 nucleotides read TGTGCCAGCAGCGCCGGAGGAGGGAAAGACGAGCAGTACTTC. Drawing the rest from reference TRBV11-3 and TRBJ2-7, the complete variable domain is EAGVVQSPRYKIIEKKQPVAFWCNPISGHNTLYWYLQNLGQGPELLIRYENEEAVDDSQLPKDRFSAERLKGVDSTLKIQPAELGDSAVYLCASSAGGGKDEQYFGPGTRLTVT.

The sample holds a few counts of this clone. This sequence joins TRBV28 and TRBJ1-1; D call uncertain. Trimming cost V 4 bases and J 4 bases, with 4 bases left between them. The CDR3 sequence is 11 residues long. Germline values: CDR1 MDHEN, CDR2 SYDVKM. CDR3 sequence (DNA): TGTGCCAGCAGTTATCTCACTGAAGCTTTCTTT. Translating it yields CASSYLTEAFF.